The next 18 T cell receptor beta chains were all read from a single sample in a study of cytomegalovirus exposure and HLA in healthy donors. 13 Jbeta primers and 60 Vbeta primers were used for the PCR. Libraries were prepared by immunoSEQ multiplex PCR; TCRdb keeps only in-frame clonotypes and omits some of them. The data show some 200,000 clones, with 81% seen just once and approximately 3.8% held by the top ten. The sequenced material came from PBMCs. These TCRs come from a man between 50 and 59 years old in good health and CMV-seronegative.

This clone was detected only once. The chain is built from TRBV29-1 and TRBJ2-1; 10 bases are a match to TRBD2. CDR3 length equals 13 residues. Germline loops: CDR1 SQVTM, CDR2 ANQGSEA. With V trimmed by 7 bases and J by 7 bases, 7 bases remained unmatched. CDR3 in DNA: TGCAGCGCCGTAGCGGGGGGATGGAATGAGCAGTTCTTC. This codes for CSAVAGGWNEQFF.

V gene TRBV4-1 combines with J gene TRBJ2-1; a possible D gene is TRBD2 (5 bases). V shed 10 bases and J shed 3 bases, with 19 bases lying between them. This CDR3 region has 15 residues. Germline-derived CDR1 and CDR2 are MGHRA and YSYEKL. In DNA form, the CDR3 reads TGCGCCACCCAACCATCGAGCGGAGACTACAATGAGCAGTTCTTC. The encoded protein is CATQPSSGDYNEQFF.

This clone was observed a handful of times. The sample has other DNA sequences that encode this CDR3 too. The chain uses TRBV27 and TRBJ2-7, with D perhaps matching TRBD2 (6 bases). The V end lost 5 bases, the J end lost 2 bases, and 13 bases lay between the germline ends. Germline CDR1 and CDR2: MNHEY and SMNVEV (reference sequence). The CDR3 contains 14 residues. The CDR3 sequence: CASSPRRGPYEQYF. Here the CDR3 DNA reads TGTGCCAGCAGTCCCAGGAGGGGTCCCTACGAGCAGTACTTC.

J is TRBJ2-5 and V is TRBV27, with D possibly matching TRBD2 (6 bases). Trimming left V 2 bases short and J 11 bases short, with 24 bases between. Germline CDR1 is MNHEY and CDR2 is SMNVEV (reference sequence). The CDR3 totals 16 residues. DNA of the CDR3: TGTGCCAGCAGTTTAGTTCCCCCGCAGGGCAGCCGGGAGCAGTACTTC. Its protein is CASSLVPPQGSREQYF.

V usage is TRBV21-1 and J usage is TRBJ1-6; the tabulated D call, TRBD1, remains unverified against the DNA. TRBV21-1 is a documented pseudogene. The CDR3 length is 16 residues. CDR3 amino acids: CASETGIRSYNSPLHF. The CDR3 DNA reads as TGTGCCAGCGAGACAGGGATACGCTCCTATAATTCACCCCTCCACTTT.

The CDR3 region is CATSVQGYGYTF. The CDR3 DNA is TGTGCCACCAGCGTACAGGGCTATGGCTACACCTTC. The chain has TRBV15 and TRBJ1-2; possibly TRBD1 for D (6 bases). Looked up from germline, CDR1 is LNHNV and CDR2 is YYDKDF (reference sequence). Trimming left V 5 bases short and J 4 bases short, with 8 bases between. The CDR3 runs to 12 residues. Filled out from reference TRBV15 and TRBJ1-2, the complete variable domain reads DAMVIQNPRYQVTQFGKPVTLSCSQTLNHNVMYWYQQKSSQAPKLLFHYYDKDFNNEADTPDNFQSRRPNTSFCFLDIRSPGLGDTAMYLCATSVQGYGYTFGSGTRLTVV.

There are a few counts of this clone. The genes are TRBV18 and TRBJ1-1; weak D call: TRBD1 (5 bases). V lost 6 bases and J 1 base, leaving 15 bases between the germline ends. This CDR3 comprises 15 residues. Germline V gene lookup returns CDR1 KGHSH and CDR2 LQKENI. CDR3 DNA sequence: TGTGCCAGCTCCTCCAGTCCGGGGGGGAACACTGAAGCTTTCTTT. It is translated as CASSSSPGGNTEAFF.

The V and J genes are TRBV6-4 and TRBJ2-3; 8 bases agree with TRBD2. This CDR3 has 14 residues. V shed 4 bases and J 4 bases; nucleotides not matched to a gene: 4. CDR1 is MRHNA and CDR2 is SNTAGT in the germline V gene. CDR3 protein: CASSVSGGPDTQYF. CDR3 nucleotide sequence: TGTGCCAGCAGTGTATCGGGGGGGCCAGATACGCAGTATTTT.

The V call is TRBV6-5, the J call TRBJ2-1, with 12 bases identical to TRBD2. This CDR3 has 15 residues. Germline CDR1 and CDR2: MNHEY and SVGAGI. Losses at the gene ends were 2 bases for V and 10 bases for J; bases not matched to a gene: 6. DNA for the CDR3: TGTGCCAGCAGTTACCGCACTAGCGGGGGGCCGGAGCAGTTCTTC. It encodes CASSYRTSGGPEQFF.

The rearrangement joins TRBV2 to TRBJ1-5, with D unclear. The length of the CDR3 is 13 residues. V was shortened by 6 bases and J by 4 bases, with 10 bases between the two germline ends. Germline V gives CDR1 SNHLY, CDR2 FYNNEI. The CDR3 protein is CASSATGNQPQHF. CDR3 DNA sequence: TGTGCCAGCAGCGCCACGGGGAATCAGCCCCAGCATTTT.

V is TRBV15 and J is TRBJ1-3; possible D gene TRBD1, 6 bases. The CDR3 is made up of 16 amino acids. Germline loops: CDR1 LNHNV, CDR2 YYDKDF (reference sequence). V was clipped by 5 bases and J by 8 bases, with 22 bases between them. CDR3 sequence reads: CATSQFRDTLGYTIYF. The CDR3 nucleotides are TGTGCCACCAGCCAATTCCGGGACACCCTCGGATACACCATATATTTT. Complete variable domain (other parts from reference TRBV15 and TRBJ1-3): DAMVIQNPRYQVTQFGKPVTLSCSQTLNHNVMYWYQQKSSQAPKLLFHYYDKDFNNEADTPDNFQSRRPNTSFCFLDIRSPGLGDTAMYLCATSQFRDTLGYTIYFGEGSWLTVV.

The rearrangement links TRBV27 to TRBJ1-1; TRBD1 agrees at 8 bases. The CDR3 runs to 12 residues. The J segment lost 5 bases and the V segment lost 9 bases, leaving 5 bases of the junction unmatched. CDR1 and CDR2 from the germline V gene are MNHEY and SMNVEV (reference sequence). CDR3 in amino acids: CASKTGETEAFF. CDR3 nucleotide sequence: TGTGCCAGTAAGACAGGGGAAACTGAAGCTTTCTTT.

The V and J genes are TRBV12-5 and TRBJ1-4; no clear D. Germline V gene lookup returns CDR1 LGHNT and CDR2 FRNRAP. The CDR3 has 13 amino acids. V lost 7 bases and J 8 bases, leaving 14 bases between the germline ends. The CDR3 loop is CASVRDSGEKLFF. The CDR3 nucleotides read TGTGCTAGTGTCCGGGATTCGGGGGAAAAACTGTTTTTT.

J is TRBJ1-2 and V is TRBV14; TRBD1 matches at 7 bases. V dropped 5 bases and J dropped 4; count of bases not matched to a gene: 4. Germline-derived CDR1 and CDR2 are SGHDN and FVKESK. The CDR3 has 13 residues. CDR3 bases: TGTGCCAGCAGCTTCAGGACAGGCTATGGCTACACCTTC. This sequence encodes CASSFRTGYGYTF.

CDR3 protein: CASKGDRSNQPQHF. In DNA, the CDR3 is TGTGCCAGCAAGGGTGACAGGAGCAATCAGCCCCAGCATTTT. The V gene is TRBV21-1, the J gene TRBJ1-5; the table's D call, TRBD1, has no DNA check behind it. TRBV21-1 is marked as a pseudogene. This CDR3 is 14 amino acids long.

This clone occurred a few times. This chain links TRBV19 with TRBJ1-5; D unresolved. CDR1 is LNHDA and CDR2 is SQIVND in the germline V gene (reference sequence). The CDR3 is made up of 17 amino acids. V shed 0 bases and J shed 0 bases, with 12 bases lying between them. The CDR3 nucleotides read TGTGCCAGTAGTATAGATCTGATGAGGGTTAGCAATCAGCCCCAGCATTTT. It translates to CASSIDLMRVSNQPQHF.

Comments on this clone: Other DNA sequences of this sample code for an identical CDR3. The genes are TRBV18 and TRBJ2-7, with D possibly TRBD1 on 6 matching bases. Trimming left V 9 bases short and J 3 bases short, with 12 bases between. This CDR3 has 12 amino acids. The germline V gene has CDR1 KGHSH and CDR2 LQKENI. The CDR3 loop reads CASSTDSYEQYF. DNA of the CDR3: TGTGCCAGTTCCACGGACAGCTACGAGCAGTACTTC.

The chain has TRBV6-5 and TRBJ1-4, with TRBD1 matching over 9 bases. Per the germline V gene, CDR1 is MNHEY and CDR2 is SVGAGI. V lost 2 bases and J lost 8; bases outside the gene matches: 9. This CDR3 is built from 16 residues. CDR3 sequence reads: CASSYTPGQGGEKLFF. CDR3 sequence (DNA): TGTGCCAGCAGTTACACTCCGGGACAGGGTGGCGAAAAACTGTTTTTT.